The 19 T cell receptor beta chains below come from one sample, sequenced in a study of regulatory T cells in long-lasting Graves disease. Time point: newly diagnosed GD, antithyroid drugs for less than 3 months. From PBMCs, RNA was extracted and then used to make the TCR library. iRepertoire HTBI primers and Arm-PCR of CDR3 regions built TCR beta libraries. Each CDR3 protein is one row after TCRdb ran MiXCR on the multiplex PCR reads. The sample yields about 620,000 distinct CDR3 sequences, roughly 15% seen once. The same sample was also used in a study of T cells in Graves' hyperthyroidism and ophthalmopathy.

Source: peripheral blood mononuclear cells (PBMCs), taken at new diagnosis, from a patient treated with antithyroid drugs. These receptors all stem from a woman in her twenties or thirties with Graves disease.

This clonotype has ten or more counts. V and J are TRBV27 and TRBJ1-4, with a tentative D call TRBD1 (6 bases). In germline, CDR1 is MNHEY, CDR2 SMNVEV (reference sequence). V lost 2 bases and J lost 11, with 15 bases in between. This CDR3 is built from 14 residues. Here the CDR3 reads CASSLQPGGGKLFF. Written as DNA, the CDR3 is TGTGCCAGCAGTTTACAGCCCGGAGGGGGGAAACTGTTTTTT.

This clonotype was seen more than once but under ten times. The CDR3 bases are TGTGCCATCAGTGAGTCCGGGACCGGCACCGGGGAGCTGTTTTTT. Protein: CAISESGTGTGELFF. The gene calls are TRBV10-3 and TRBJ2-2; D could derive from TRBD1 or TRBD2 (5 bases each). V dropped 0 bases and J dropped 4 bases, with 9 bases sitting between them. This CDR3 has 15 amino acids. From germline, CDR1 is ENHRY and CDR2 SYGVKD.

The sample holds many counts of this clonotype. V is TRBV27 and J is TRBJ1-1; D is perhaps TRBD1 (6 bases). Deletions cut 9 bases from V and 2 bases from J, with 19 bases between. The CDR3 covers 15 residues. The germline gives CDR1 MNHEY, CDR2 SMNVEV (reference sequence). In nucleotides, the CDR3 is TGTGCCAGTACCGAGAGAGGGGGGCGAAACACTGAAGCTTTCTTT. Translating it yields CASTERGGRNTEAFF.

This clonotype came up a few times. The chain uses TRBV6-5 and TRBJ2-7, with D possibly matching TRBD1 (6 bases). The ends were cut back, 2 bases at V and 4 bases at J, with 12 bases in the middle. There are 14 residues in the CDR3. Per germline, CDR1 MNHEY and CDR2 SVGAGI. DNA for the CDR3: TGTGCCAGCAGTTACGAAGGGGACAAGTACGAGCAGTACTTC. This sequence encodes CASSYEGDKYEQYF.

This clonotype was recorded many times. This chain joins TRBV28 and TRBJ2-7; D is unresolved. Per germline, CDR1 MDHEN and CDR2 SYDVKM. This CDR3 has 12 residues. V was cut by 8 bases and J by 5 bases, with 13 bases left in between. CDR3 sequence: CASYSSVDEQYF. The CDR3 coding sequence is TGTGCCAGCTATTCCAGCGTGGACGAGCAGTACTTC.

Many counts were recorded for this clonotype. The rearrangement uses TRBV11-2 and TRBJ2-5, with no clear D. V was trimmed by 3 bases and J by 5 bases, leaving 13 bases between them. The CDR3 has 14 residues. Germline V lookup: CDR1 SGHAT, CDR2 FQNNGV. For the CDR3, the DNA is TGTGCCAGCAGCTTGCTGTTGATAGGGGAGACCCAGTACTTC. This sequence encodes CASSLLLIGETQYF.

There are a few counts of this clonotype. The chain combines TRBV5-1 with TRBJ2-3, with 7 bases aligning to TRBD2. This CDR3 comprises 14 residues. Germline V gene lookup returns CDR1 SGHRS and CDR2 YFSETQ. V was pared by 6 bases and J by 0 bases, with 4 bases of the junction left unmatched. CDR3 protein: CASKSRGSTDTQYF. The CDR3 DNA is TGCGCCAGCAAGTCGCGGGGGAGCACAGATACGCAGTATTTT. The whole variable domain, filled in from reference TRBV5-1 and TRBJ2-3, reads KAGVTQTPRYLIKTRGQQVTLSCSPISGHRSVSWYQQTPGQGLQFLFEYFSETQRNKGNFPGRFSGRQFSNSRSEMNVSTLELGDSALYLCASKSRGSTDTQYFGPGTRLTVL.

This clonotype has a count of ten or more. The V gene is TRBV20-1, the J gene TRBJ2-2; no clear D. The CDR3 extends over 13 amino acids. Germline V gene data show CDR1 as DFQATT and CDR2 as SNEGSKA (reference sequence). The CDR3 region has the DNA TGCAGCGCCAAGGGCTCCTACACCGGGGAGCTGTTTTTT. Amino acids: CSAKGSYTGELFF.

This clonotype was detected ten times or more. The rearrangement uses TRBV12-3 or TRBV12-4 and TRBJ2-7, with D perhaps being TRBD1 or TRBD2 (6 bases each). Deletions cut 5 bases from V and 2 bases from J, with 13 bases between. The CDR3 contains 14 residues. CDR3: CASSPGDKTYEQYF. The CDR3 nucleotides are TGTGCCAGCAGTCCGGGGGACAAGACCTACGAGCAGTACTTC.

This clonotype was detected many times. The V gene is TRBV28, the J gene TRBJ2-1; 12 bases agree with TRBD2. Trimming at V came to 8 bases and at J to 7 bases, leaving 6 bases not matched to a gene. Germline-derived CDR1 and CDR2 are MDHEN and SYDVKM. This CDR3 spans 14 amino acids. The CDR3 sequence: CASYPSGRGNEQFF. The CDR3 nucleotides read TGTGCCAGCTACCCTAGCGGGAGGGGGAATGAGCAGTTCTTC.

This clonotype was observed at least ten times. The chain recombines TRBV6-5 with TRBJ1-2; unclear D gene. Germline V CDR1 and CDR2: MNHEY, SVGAGI. V was clipped by 4 bases and J by 7 bases, with 7 bases between them. The CDR3 is 11 amino acids. The CDR3: CASSSSSGYTF. CDR3 nucleotides: TGTGCCAGCAGTTCGTCGAGTGGCTACACCTTC.

This clonotype was seen at least ten times. The chain uses TRBV20-1 and TRBJ2-5; D may be TRBD1 or TRBD2 (6 bases each). From germline, CDR1 is DFQATT and CDR2 SNEGSKA (reference sequence). The CDR3 spans 13 residues. V was trimmed by 8 bases and J by 5 bases, leaving 18 bases between them. The CDR3 bases are TGCAGTTTTGCTTGGGGGGCGGGGGAGACCCAGTACTTC. This codes for CSFAWGAGETQYF.

In this sample, this clonotype turned up many times. The chain is built from TRBV30 and TRBJ2-5; 7 positions agree with TRBD2. The CDR3 consists of 14 residues. V was clipped by 3 bases and J by 1 base; unmatched bases: 5. In germline, CDR1 is GTSNPN, CDR2 SVGIG (reference sequence). CDR3 amino acids: CAWRGPSGQETQYF. The CDR3 DNA reads TGTGCCTGGAGAGGGCCTAGCGGCCAAGAGACCCAGTACTTC.

This clonotype was observed a handful of times. The chain combines TRBV7-9 with TRBJ1-1, with 8 bases fitting TRBD1. This CDR3 has 15 residues. J gave up 2 bases and V 5 bases, and 7 bases lay outside the gene matches. Germline values: CDR1 SEHNR, CDR2 FQNEAQ (reference sequence). As DNA, the CDR3 is TGTGCCAGCAGCCTCGGGACAGGTATAAACACTGAAGCTTTCTTT. This sequence encodes CASSLGTGINTEAFF. The entire variable domain, with the rest obtained from reference TRBV7-9 and TRBJ1-1, is as follows: DTGVSQNPRHKITKRGQNVTFRCDPISEHNRLYWYRQTLGQGPEFLTYFQNEAQLEKSRLLSDRFSAERPKGSFSTLEIQRTEQGDSAMYLCASSLGTGINTEAFFGQGTRLTVV.

This clonotype was found many times. V is TRBV11-2 and J is TRBJ2-1; D is unclear. Germline V lookup: CDR1 SGHAT, CDR2 FQNNGV. The length of the CDR3 is 14 residues. The V and J ends lost 1 base and 3 bases respectively, with 7 bases between them. In DNA form, the CDR3 reads TGTGCCAGCAGCTTAGGCCTAGTCTACAATGAGCAGTTCTTC. As protein: CASSLGLVYNEQFF.

The chain joins TRBV14 to TRBJ2-1; possible D gene TRBD1, 6 bases. With 0 bases removed from V and 8 bases from J, the gap between germline ends came to 14 bases. The CDR3 is made up of 15 amino acids. Germline V gene sequence: CDR1 SGHDN, CDR2 FVKESK. The chain's CDR3 is CASSQDNRVGDEQFF. The CDR3 DNA follows: TGTGCCAGCAGCCAAGACAACAGGGTAGGTGATGAGCAGTTCTTC. Full variable domain (remainder filled in from reference TRBV14 and TRBJ2-1): EAGVTQFPSHSVIEKGQTVTLRCDPISGHDNLYWYRRVMGKEIKFLLHFVKESKQDESGMPNNRFLAERTGGTYSTLKVQPAELEDSGVYFCASSQDNRVGDEQFFGPGTRLTVL.

The V call is TRBV28, the J call TRBJ2-1; 7 bases align to TRBD1. Germline V CDR1 and CDR2: MDHEN, SYDVKM. V shed 2 bases, J shed 2 bases, and the junction held 12 bases outside the gene matches. The CDR3 length is 18 residues. CDR3 amino acids: CASSLANNRGRPYNEQFF. CDR3 DNA: TGTGCCAGCAGTTTAGCGAACAACAGGGGTAGGCCCTACAATGAGCAGTTCTTC.

There are many counts of this clonotype. The chain has TRBV28 and TRBJ2-2; D is unclear. Germline V gene lookup returns CDR1 MDHEN and CDR2 SYDVKM. V was pared by 3 bases and J by 12 bases, with 14 bases between. CDR3 length: 13 residues. In DNA, the CDR3 is TGTGCCAGCAGTTTCGTTCGGGTAGAAAAGCTGTTTTTT. Translated: CASSFVRVEKLFF.

There are a few counts of this clonotype. V and J are TRBV5-6 and TRBJ1-2; D is possibly TRBD1 (6 bases). The germline gives CDR1 SGHDT, CDR2 YYEEEE. The CDR3 loop spans 16 amino acids. The V end was cut by 0 bases, the J end by 3 bases, with 15 bases between. The CDR3 DNA reads as TGTGCCAGCAGCTTGGGACAGGCTGGTATTCACTATGGCTACACCTTC. The encoded protein is CASSLGQAGIHYGYTF.